A selection of T cell receptor beta chains follows, all from one sample in a study of blood T cells in healthy people across ages. Each CDR3 protein is one row after TCRdb ran MiXCR on the 5' RACE reads. The data show about 1.4 million distinct CDR3 sequences, around 55% seen once. Sequencing was performed on blood. The receptor set was obtained from a man between 18 and 35 years old in good health. Both conserved end residues are part of each CDR3. D genes are given only for firm matches. Size is omitted from some rows. Given values are once, few, many or a class for expanded clones.

J gene: TRBJ2-3; D gene: TRBD1; clone size: few; CDR3 length: 17; V gene: TRBV14; CDR3 protein: CASSQDQGVGWTDTQYF; CDR3 DNA: TGTGCCAGCAGCCAAGATCAGGGGGTAGGATGGACAGATACGCAGTATTTT
J gene: TRBJ1-1; D gene: .; clone size: .; CDR3 length: 15; V gene: TRBV4-3; CDR3 protein: CASSQDSGRASSAFF; CDR3 DNA: TGCGCCAGCAGCCAAGATTCGGGCAGGGCATCGAGTGCTTTCTTT
J gene: TRBJ1-5; D gene: .; clone size: few; CDR3 length: 13; V gene: TRBV27; CDR3 protein: CASRVNSNQPQHF; CDR3 DNA: TGTGCCAGCAGGGTTAATAGCAATCAGCCCCAGCATTTT
J gene: TRBJ2-3; D gene: .; clone size: few; CDR3 length: 15; V gene: TRBV10-3; CDR3 protein: CAIRGTRDSTDTQYF; CDR3 DNA: TGTGCCATCAGGGGGACCCGGGACAGCACAGATACGCAGTATTTT
J gene: TRBJ1-6; D gene: .; clone size: .; CDR3 length: 13; V gene: TRBV6-5; CDR3 protein: CASKPREGSPLHF; CDR3 DNA: TGTGCCAGCAAACCCAGGGAGGGTTCACCCCTCCACTTT
J gene: TRBJ2-1; D gene: .; clone size: .; CDR3 length: 13; V gene: TRBV7-9; CDR3 protein: CASSSYSPETQFF; CDR3 DNA: TGTGCCAGCAGCTCATATTCCCCAGAGACCCAGTTCTTC
J gene: TRBJ1-2; D gene: .; clone size: .; CDR3 length: 12; V gene: TRBV6-2/TRBV6-3; CDR3 protein: CASSALLHGYTF; CDR3 DNA: TGTGCCAGCAGTGCCCTACTTCATGGCTACACCTTC
J gene: TRBJ2-4; D gene: .; clone size: .; CDR3 length: 14; V gene: TRBV24-1; CDR3 protein: CATSDFRAGTGMYF; CDR3 DNA: TGTGCCACCAGTGATTTCAGGGCCGGGACCGGGATGTACTTC
J gene: TRBJ2-7; D gene: .; clone size: .; CDR3 length: 14; V gene: TRBV20-1; CDR3 protein: CSALTRQSTYEQYF; CDR3 DNA: TGCAGTGCACTCACCAGACAGTCTACCTACGAGCAGTACTTC
J gene: TRBJ2-5; D gene: .; clone size: .; CDR3 length: 13; V gene: TRBV29-1; CDR3 protein: CSGENSAGGTQYF; CDR3 DNA: TGCAGCGGTGAAAACAGCGCCGGGGGGACCCAGTACTTC
J gene: TRBJ2-7; D gene: .; clone size: few; CDR3 length: 11; V gene: TRBV7-2; CDR3 protein: CASRFLNEQYF; CDR3 DNA: TGTGCCAGCAGGTTCCTTAACGAGCAGTACTTC
J gene: TRBJ1-2; D gene: TRBD1; clone size: .; CDR3 length: 14; V gene: TRBV3-1; CDR3 protein: CASTAGTGTYGYTF; CDR3 DNA: TGTGCCAGCACCGCTGGGACAGGGACGTATGGCTACACCTTC
J gene: TRBJ2-5; D gene: .; clone size: .; CDR3 length: 15; V gene: TRBV20-1; CDR3 protein: CSARADIARVETQYF; CDR3 DNA: TGCAGTGCGAGGGCAGACATCGCTCGAGTGGAGACCCAGTACTTC
J gene: TRBJ1-5; D gene: TRBD1; clone size: once; CDR3 length: 14; V gene: TRBV20-1; CDR3 protein: CSAGTGTGNQPQHF; CDR3 DNA: TGCAGTGCGGGCACCGGGACAGGGAATCAGCCCCAGCATTTT
J gene: TRBJ2-3; D gene: TRBD2; clone size: .; CDR3 length: 17; V gene: TRBV4-1; CDR3 protein: CASSQERRGGSTDTQYF; CDR3 DNA: TGCGCCAGCAGCCAAGAAAGGCGGGGGGGAAGCACAGATACGCAGTATTTT
J gene: TRBJ2-7; D gene: .; clone size: .; CDR3 length: 15; V gene: TRBV20-1; CDR3 protein: CSAREGRSSSYEQYF; CDR3 DNA: TGCAGTGCTAGAGAGGGCCGATCGAGCTCCTACGAGCAGTACTTC
J gene: TRBJ2-1; D gene: .; clone size: .; CDR3 length: 15; V gene: TRBV7-2; CDR3 protein: CASSSPGPGSRVQFF; CDR3 DNA: TGTGCCAGCAGCTCTCCGGGACCTGGTTCTCGCGTGCAGTTCTTC
J gene: TRBJ1-2; D gene: TRBD1; clone size: .; CDR3 length: 13; V gene: TRBV20-1; CDR3 protein: CSASTGGRDGYTF; CDR3 DNA: TGCAGTGCATCGACAGGGGGAAGGGATGGCTACACCTTC
J gene: TRBJ2-1; D gene: TRBD2; clone size: .; CDR3 length: 15; V gene: TRBV7-9; CDR3 protein: CASADSGGTSNEQFF; CDR3 DNA: TGTGCCAGCGCCGATAGCGGGGGGACCTCCAATGAGCAGTTCTTC
J gene: TRBJ1-4; D gene: TRBD1; clone size: .; CDR3 length: 13; V gene: TRBV29-1; CDR3 protein: CSVEEGAEEKLFF; CDR3 DNA: TGCAGCGTTGAGGAGGGGGCCGAAGAAAAACTGTTTTTT
J gene: TRBJ2-1; D gene: .; clone size: .; CDR3 length: 13; V gene: TRBV7-2; CDR3 protein: CASGRQVDNEQFF; CDR3 DNA: TGTGCCAGCGGACGACAGGTAGACAATGAGCAGTTCTTC
J gene: TRBJ2-5; D gene: TRBD2; clone size: .; CDR3 length: 14; V gene: TRBV3-1; CDR3 protein: CASSHGGTRETQYF; CDR3 DNA: TGTGCCAGCAGCCATGGAGGGACTAGAGAGACCCAGTACTTC
J gene: TRBJ2-5; D gene: TRBD2; clone size: few; CDR3 length: 15; V gene: TRBV20-1; CDR3 protein: CSARRLAGGQETQYF; CDR3 DNA: TGCAGTGCTAGACGACTAGCGGGGGGGCAAGAGACCCAGTACTTC
J gene: TRBJ2-7; D gene: TRBD1; clone size: .; CDR3 length: 14; V gene: TRBV4-1; CDR3 protein: CASSTQGGTDEQYF; CDR3 DNA: TGCGCCAGCAGCACACAGGGGGGAACAGACGAGCAGTACTTC
J gene: TRBJ2-7; D gene: .; clone size: once; CDR3 length: 12; V gene: TRBV29-1; CDR3 protein: CSVSYGGNEQYF; CDR3 DNA: TGCAGCGTCTCATACGGGGGCAACGAGCAGTACTTC
J gene: TRBJ1-2; D gene: TRBD1; clone size: .; CDR3 length: 14; V gene: TRBV10-3; CDR3 protein: CAISEPGQGYGYTF; CDR3 DNA: TGTGCCATCAGTGAGCCCGGACAGGGCTATGGCTACACCTTC
J gene: TRBJ1-1; D gene: TRBD1; clone size: .; CDR3 length: 17; V gene: TRBV10-3; CDR3 protein: CAISGTKPGQGETEAFF; CDR3 DNA: TGTGCCATCAGTGGAACAAAACCGGGACAGGGGGAGACTGAAGCTTTCTTT
J gene: TRBJ2-3; D gene: TRBD2; clone size: .; CDR3 length: 14; V gene: TRBV29-1; CDR3 protein: CSVTSGLATDTQYF; CDR3 DNA: TGCAGCGTCACATCGGGACTAGCGACGGATACGCAGTATTTT
J gene: TRBJ1-5; D gene: .; clone size: .; CDR3 length: 13; V gene: TRBV3-1; CDR3 protein: CASSQSANQPQHF; CDR3 DNA: TGTGCCAGCAGCCAATCAGCGAATCAGCCCCAGCATTTT
J gene: TRBJ2-6; D gene: .; clone size: few; CDR3 length: 14; V gene: TRBV4-1; CDR3 protein: CASSQEAGANVLTF; CDR3 DNA: TGCGCCAGCAGCCAAGAGGCTGGGGCCAACGTCCTGACTTTC
J gene: TRBJ2-7; D gene: TRBD1; clone size: .; CDR3 length: 14; V gene: TRBV20-1; CDR3 protein: CSALGQGPDNEQYF; CDR3 DNA: TGCAGTGCCCTGGGACAGGGTCCGGACAATGAGCAGTACTTC
J gene: TRBJ2-5; D gene: .; clone size: few; CDR3 length: 14; V gene: TRBV29-1; CDR3 protein: CSAHLEVTMETQYF; CDR3 DNA: TGCAGCGCTCACCTGGAGGTTACAATGGAGACCCAGTACTTC
J gene: TRBJ2-1; D gene: .; clone size: .; CDR3 length: 14; V gene: TRBV4-1; CDR3 protein: CASSTGLNYNEQFF; CDR3 DNA: TGCGCCAGCAGCACGGGACTGAACTACAATGAGCAGTTCTTC
J gene: TRBJ2-1; D gene: .; clone size: few; CDR3 length: 16; V gene: TRBV4-1; CDR3 protein: CASSQARTRSYNEQFF; CDR3 DNA: TGCGCCAGCAGCCAAGCTCGGACCCGCTCCTACAATGAGCAGTTCTTC
J gene: TRBJ2-3; D gene: TRBD2; clone size: .; CDR3 length: 16; V gene: TRBV10-3; CDR3 protein: CAISDGTSGVTDTQYF; CDR3 DNA: TGTGCCATCAGTGACGGGACTAGCGGGGTCACAGATACGCAGTATTTT
J gene: TRBJ2-3; D gene: .; clone size: .; CDR3 length: 14; V gene: TRBV20-1; CDR3 protein: CSASLARRTDTQYF; CDR3 DNA: TGCAGTGCTAGCCTGGCTAGACGCACAGATACGCAGTATTTT
J gene: TRBJ2-7; D gene: .; clone size: .; CDR3 length: 13; V gene: TRBV20-1; CDR3 protein: CSVHHDLLGEQYF; CDR3 DNA: TGCAGTGTGCACCATGACCTCTTGGGCGAGCAGTACTTC
J gene: TRBJ2-7; D gene: TRBD1; clone size: .; CDR3 length: 16; V gene: TRBV2; CDR3 protein: CASSETRDRDFYEQYF; CDR3 DNA: TGTGCCAGCAGTGAAACCCGGGACAGGGACTTCTACGAGCAGTACTTC
J gene: TRBJ1-2; D gene: .; clone size: .; CDR3 length: 13; V gene: TRBV20-1; CDR3 protein: CSAVPPGRAGYTF; CDR3 DNA: TGCAGTGCAGTACCACCTGGTAGGGCCGGCTACACCTTC
J gene: TRBJ1-1; D gene: .; clone size: few; CDR3 length: 12; V gene: TRBV4-1; CDR3 protein: CASAGSGIEAFF; CDR3 DNA: TGCGCCAGCGCAGGCTCCGGAATTGAAGCTTTCTTT
J gene: TRBJ2-5; D gene: .; clone size: .; CDR3 length: 13; V gene: TRBV27; CDR3 protein: CASSKRALETQYF; CDR3 DNA: TGTGCCAGCAGTAAAAGGGCGCTGGAGACCCAGTACTTC
J gene: TRBJ1-1; D gene: .; clone size: .; CDR3 length: 16; V gene: TRBV20-1; CDR3 protein: CSANPASHGGRTEAFF; CDR3 DNA: TGCAGTGCTAATCCCGCCTCTCACGGGGGTCGCACTGAAGCTTTCTTT
J gene: TRBJ2-1; D gene: TRBD1; clone size: .; CDR3 length: 14; V gene: TRBV6-5; CDR3 protein: CASSYGQGVYEQFF; CDR3 DNA: TGTGCCAGCTCCTACGGGCAGGGGGTGTATGAGCAGTTCTTC
J gene: TRBJ2-7; D gene: TRBD1; clone size: few; CDR3 length: 15; V gene: TRBV20-1; CDR3 protein: CSAREDRDRGYEQYF; CDR3 DNA: TGCAGTGCTAGAGAGGACCGGGACAGGGGTTACGAGCAGTACTTC
J gene: TRBJ2-1; D gene: .; clone size: .; CDR3 length: 16; V gene: TRBV18; CDR3 protein: CASSPKVAKGLNEQFF; CDR3 DNA: TGTGCCAGCTCCCCGAAGGTGGCCAAGGGGTTGAATGAGCAGTTCTTC
J gene: TRBJ1-2; D gene: TRBD1; clone size: .; CDR3 length: 13; V gene: TRBV12-3/TRBV12-4; CDR3 protein: CASSFRDRGIYTF; CDR3 DNA: TGTGCCAGCAGTTTTAGGGACAGGGGAATCTACACCTTC
J gene: TRBJ1-6; D gene: .; clone size: .; CDR3 length: 15; V gene: TRBV4-2; CDR3 protein: CASSRPEGRNSPLHF; CDR3 DNA: TGTGCCAGCAGCCGCCCGGAAGGGAGAAATTCACCCCTCCACTTT
J gene: TRBJ1-4; D gene: .; clone size: .; CDR3 length: 15; V gene: TRBV7-2; CDR3 protein: CASSLMGNGNEKLFF; CDR3 DNA: TGTGCCAGCAGCTTAATGGGAAATGGAAATGAAAAACTGTTTTTT
J gene: TRBJ2-7; D gene: TRBD2; clone size: .; CDR3 length: 15; V gene: TRBV6-5; CDR3 protein: CASSTRERGEYEQYF; CDR3 DNA: TGTGCCAGCAGCACACGCGAGCGGGGTGAATACGAGCAGTACTTC
J gene: TRBJ1-2; D gene: TRBD1; clone size: .; CDR3 length: 14; V gene: TRBV29-1; CDR3 protein: CSVRGQGGNYGYTF; CDR3 DNA: TGCAGCGTTAGAGGACAGGGAGGGAACTATGGCTACACCTTC
J gene: TRBJ1-1; D gene: TRBD1; clone size: few; CDR3 length: 13; V gene: TRBV28; CDR3 protein: CASAGTGNTEAFF; CDR3 DNA: TGTGCCAGCGCTGGGACAGGGAATACTGAAGCTTTCTTT
J gene: TRBJ2-5; D gene: TRBD1; clone size: .; CDR3 length: 13; V gene: TRBV20-1; CDR3 protein: CSAEQGYQETQYF; CDR3 DNA: TGCAGTGCAGAACAGGGGTACCAAGAGACCCAGTACTTC
J gene: TRBJ1-5; D gene: TRBD1; clone size: .; CDR3 length: 17; V gene: TRBV20-1; CDR3 protein: CSATSGQGPDSNQPQHF; CDR3 DNA: TGCAGTGCTACCTCAGGACAGGGCCCTGATAGCAATCAGCCCCAGCATTTT
J gene: TRBJ2-7; D gene: TRBD2; clone size: .; CDR3 length: 15; V gene: TRBV7-9; CDR3 protein: CASSLYAGGGYEQYF; CDR3 DNA: TGTGCCAGCAGCTTATACGCGGGAGGGGGATACGAGCAGTACTTC
J gene: TRBJ1-4; D gene: .; clone size: .; CDR3 length: 15; V gene: TRBV2; CDR3 protein: CASSEADSRTSTLFF; CDR3 DNA: TGTGCCAGCAGTGAAGCAGATTCGAGGACCAGCACCCTGTTTTTT